The 21 T cell receptor beta chains presented below share a single source sample, sequenced in a study of vaccination and CD4 T cells after COVID-19. Treatment described: roughly 10-day PBMC culture with coronavirus spike peptide pools or control peptides (ViraFEST assay). Their specific antigens are unknown. Sequenced with the Oncomine TCR Beta short-read assay was DNA taken from cultured CD4+ T cells. TCRdb reprocessed the PCR reads with MiXCR, giving one entry per CDR3 protein. The table includes some 21,000 distinct CDR3 sequences, about 39% detected once. The material was CD4+ T cells from blood, cultured in vitro, obtained before SARS-CoV-2 vaccination. The receptors come from a human donor who had recovered from COVID-19.

This sequence joins TRBV20-1 and TRBJ1-5; no reliable D call. The germline V gene encodes CDR1 DFQATT and CDR2 SNEGSKA (reference sequence). The ends were cut back, 3 bases at V and 0 bases at J, with 12 bases in the middle. The CDR3 contains 15 residues. CDR3 residues: CSASIRVPSNQPQHF. The CDR3 DNA reads as TGCAGTGCTAGTATCCGGGTTCCTAGCAATCAGCCCCAGCATTTT.

This clonotype occurred once. This chain joins TRBV7-2 and TRBJ2-7; D remains ambiguous. The CDR3 has 13 amino acids. V dropped 5 bases and J dropped 2 bases, with 10 bases sitting between them. The germline V gene encodes CDR1 SGHTA and CDR2 FQGNSA. The DNA of the CDR3 is TGTGCCAGCAGCGCCAGTGGTCCCTACGAGCAGTACTTC. Translating gives CASSASGPYEQYF.

In its sample, this clonotype was seen a few times. V and J are TRBV27 and TRBJ1-1; TRBD1 agrees at 9 bases. The germline CDR1 and CDR2 sequences are MNHEY and SMNVEV (reference sequence). The CDR3 runs to 14 residues. J lost 7 bases, V lost 2 bases, and 5 bases had no gene match. The CDR3 bases are TGTGCCAGCAGTTTAAAAGGGACAGGGTTTGAAGCTTTCTTT. It is translated as CASSLKGTGFEAFF.

This chain links TRBV6-2 or TRBV6-3 with TRBJ2-7; tentative D call: TRBD2 (6 bases). The CDR3 has 12 residues. Germline assignment: CDR1 MNHEY and CDR2 SVGEGT. Trimming cost V 7 bases and J 6 bases, with 13 bases left between them. CDR3 protein: CASTPRRGEQYF. The DNA of the CDR3 is TGTGCCAGCACCCCCAGGCGGGGCGAGCAGTACTTC.

J is TRBJ2-1 and V is TRBV6-2 or TRBV6-3; 8 bases are a match to TRBD2. The CDR3 covers 12 residues. Trimming at V came to 6 bases and at J to 15 bases, leaving 10 bases not matched to a gene. Germline lookup yields CDR1 MNHEY and CDR2 SVGEGT. The CDR3 DNA follows: TGTGCCAGCAGCCGGGGGGGGACTAGTCCGTTCTTC. This translates into CASSRGGTSPFF.

The J gene is TRBJ2-2, the V gene TRBV5-4; D unresolved. Germline-derived CDR1 and CDR2 are SGHNT and YYREEE (reference sequence). V dropped 0 bases and J dropped 7 bases, with 16 bases sitting between them. This CDR3 has 16 residues. This chain's CDR3 is CASSLDSTAYGGELFF. CDR3 sequence (DNA): TGTGCCAGCAGCTTGGATTCGACCGCCTATGGCGGGGAGCTGTTTTTT.

The rearrangement uses TRBV6-1 and TRBJ1-2; 7 nucleotides agree with TRBD1. Germline assignment: CDR1 MNHNS and CDR2 SASEGT. J gave up 6 bases and V 8 bases, and 9 bases lay outside the gene matches. The CDR3 is 13 amino acids. This CDR3 reads CASQRAGGDGYTF. The CDR3 DNA follows: TGTGCCAGCCAGAGGGCAGGGGGAGATGGCTACACCTTC.

This clonotype was seen a handful of times. The V gene is TRBV19, the J gene TRBJ2-7; 8 positions match TRBD1. In germline, CDR1 is LNHDA, CDR2 SQIVND (reference sequence). CDR3 length: 11 residues. The DNA of the CDR3 is TGTGCTTCGGGACAGGTCTACGAGCAGTACTTC. Amino acids: CASGQVYEQYF.

This sequence joins TRBV11-3 and TRBJ1-1, with D possibly TRBD1 on 6 matching bases. This CDR3 is built from 15 residues. Germline V gene data show CDR1 as SGHNT and CDR2 as YENEEA. V was clipped by 6 bases and J by 3 bases, with 17 bases between them. CDR3 DNA: TGTGCCAGCAGACATACGGGGGGCCGAGACACTGAAGCTTTCTTT. Protein product: CASRHTGGRDTEAFF.

The chain employs TRBV6-1 and TRBJ1-6; 9 nucleotides align to TRBD1. The CDR3 sequence is 16 residues long. The junction had 9 bases not matched to a gene; V was cut back by 6 bases and J by 6 bases. From germline, CDR1 is MNHNS and CDR2 SASEGT. The CDR3 DNA reads as TGTGCCAGCAGCCGCGTTACAGGGGGCTTTAATTCACCCCTCCACTTT. Residues: CASSRVTGGFNSPLHF.

The rearrangement links TRBV11-3 to TRBJ2-7, with a weak D call TRBD2 (5 bases). This CDR3 is 17 amino acids long. Germline CDR1 reads SGHNT; CDR2 reads YENEEA. Trimming left V 5 bases short and J 0 bases short, with 20 bases between. This CDR3 reads CASSVRGGHSYSYEQYF. For the CDR3, the DNA is TGTGCCAGCAGCGTCAGAGGAGGTCACTCGTACTCCTACGAGCAGTACTTC.

This clonotype has more than one count but fewer than ten. The chain links TRBV5-1 to TRBJ2-7, with D maybe TRBD2 (5 bases). The germline V gene has CDR1 SGHRS and CDR2 YFSETQ. The V end was cut by 0 bases, the J end by 4 bases, with 8 bases between. The CDR3 is 13 residues long. CDR3 in amino acids: CASSLASGYEQYF. The CDR3 region has the DNA TGCGCCAGCAGCTTGGCCAGCGGTTACGAGCAGTACTTC.

The CDR3 region is CASRLSDLGNTIYF. The DNA of the CDR3 is TGTGCCAGTAGGCTGAGTGACCTTGGAAACACCATATATTTT. The chain couples TRBV19 to TRBJ1-3; no clear D. The germline V and J ends were trimmed by 6 bases and 3 bases, with 12 bases remaining between them. The CDR3 spans 14 residues. Germline V lookup: CDR1 LNHDA, CDR2 SQIVND (reference sequence). Supplemented by reference TRBV19 and TRBJ1-3, the full variable domain reads DGGITQSPKYLFRKEGQNVTLSCEQNLNHDAMYWYRQDPGQGLRLIYYSQIVNDFQKGDIAEGYSVSREKKESFPLTVTSAQKNPTAFYLCASRLSDLGNTIYFGEGSWLTVV.

This clonotype was seen a few times. The chain couples TRBV7-9 to TRBJ2-7; 13 nucleotides align to TRBD2. J gave up 1 base and V 4 bases, and 4 bases lay outside the gene matches. The CDR3 runs 16 residues. The V gene's germline CDR1 is SEHNR and CDR2 FQNEAQ (reference sequence). CDR3 amino acids: CASSSGTSGESYEQYF. CDR3 DNA: TGTGCCAGCAGCTCCGGGACTAGCGGGGAATCCTACGAGCAGTACTTC.

This clonotype turned up a few times. The chain is built from TRBV19 and TRBJ1-5, with 10 positions matching TRBD1. CDR1 is LNHDA and CDR2 is SQIVND in the germline V gene (reference sequence). The CDR3 totals 14 residues. The ends lost 7 bases at V and 6 bases at J; junction bases unmatched: 6. CDR3 DNA: TGTGCCAGTACCACGACAGGGGGCAGTCAGCCCCAGCATTTT. Protein product: CASTTTGGSQPQHF.

This clonotype was seen more than once but under ten times. This chain uses TRBV20-1 with TRBJ1-6, with a weak D call TRBD1 (5 bases). CDR1 is DFQATT and CDR2 is SNEGSKA in the germline V gene (reference sequence). This CDR3 has 14 amino acids. The germline V and J ends were trimmed by 5 bases and 9 bases, with 17 bases remaining between them. The CDR3, as DNA: TGCAGTGCTCCCCCCCCGTTGGGGGGTTCACCCCTCCACTTT. It specifies CSAPPPLGGSPLHF.

The chain links TRBV5-1 to TRBJ2-6; D gene unclear. V gave up 5 bases and J gave up 0 bases, with 3 bases separating them. There are 13 residues in the CDR3. The germline V gene encodes CDR1 SGHRS and CDR2 YFSETQ. CDR3 DNA sequence: TGCGCCAGCAGACCCTCTGGGGCCAACGTCCTGACTTTC. Its translation: CASRPSGANVLTF.

This clonotype was seen more than once but under ten times. This chain uses TRBV7-8 with TRBJ2-5; no firm D call. V was clipped by 2 bases and J by 7 bases, with 14 bases between them. CDR3 length: 14 residues. Germline V CDR1 and CDR2: SGHVS, FQNEAQ. The CDR3 region is CASSLLERAGTQYF. CDR3 bases: TGTGCCAGCAGCTTACTCGAAAGAGCTGGGACCCAGTACTTC.

This clonotype appeared a few times. The rearrangement links TRBV4-3 to TRBJ2-5; 11 bases map to TRBD2. CDR3 length: 15 residues. Germline V gene sequence: CDR1 LGHNA, CDR2 YSLEER. Germline trimming cut 1 base from V and 5 bases from J; bases unmatched to any gene: 3. CDR3 DNA sequence: TGCGCCAGCAGCCAAGTTGCTAGCGGGGGGGAGACCCAGTACTTC. Its translation is CASSQVASGGETQYF.

This clonotype is classed as medium-sized. J is TRBJ1-2 and V is TRBV7-9; D not certain. Germline values: CDR1 SEHNR, CDR2 FQNEAQ (reference sequence). The CDR3 loop spans 15 amino acids. Trimming left V 4 bases short and J 0 bases short, with 12 bases between. CDR3 sequence: CASSSTLGSNYGYTF. The CDR3 nucleotides read TGTGCCAGCAGCTCAACATTGGGATCTAACTATGGCTACACCTTC.

The rearrangement links TRBV5-5 to TRBJ1-2, with D hard to call. The CDR3 covers 14 residues. V shed 0 bases and J shed 4 bases, with 10 bases lying between them. Germline CDR1 reads SGHKS; CDR2 reads YYEKEE (reference sequence). The CDR3 region is CASSLVSSAYGYTF. CDR3 in DNA: TGTGCCAGCAGCTTGGTATCGTCAGCCTATGGCTACACCTTC. Full variable domain (remainder filled in from reference TRBV5-5 and TRBJ1-2): DAGVTQSPTHLIKTRGQQVTLRCSPISGHKSVSWYQQVLGQGPQFIFQYYEKEERGRGNFPDRFSARQFPNYSSELNVNALLLGDSALYLCASSLVSSAYGYTFGSGTRLTVV.